The sequence of this TCR beta chain was determined in a study of cytotoxic CD8 clonotypes in ibrutinib-treated CLL. Study in general: The group held approximately eleven relapsed/refractory and about 15 treatment-naive patients, with 17 IGHV unmutated.

General study findings and limits: Sampling schedules were unmatched across sustained-remission and progressing patients. Pretreatment clonality was elevated relative to age-matched healthy donors and paralleled circulating CD8+ T-cell counts.

Generated by immunoSEQ multiplex PCR, the TCRdb table keeps only in-frame clones and is missing some. This repertoire shows more than 200,000 clones, roughly 73% found once; its top ten account for 11%. Roughly 2 micrograms of genomic DNA from cryopreserved PBMCs went into TCR beta libraries. With respect to this clone: As yet, its antigen is unknown.

The CDR3 sequence is 18 residues long. Germline V gene data show CDR1 as SEHNR and CDR2 as FQNEAQ (reference sequence). The ends were cut back, 1 base at V and 2 bases at J, with 19 bases in the middle. The rearrangement joins TRBV7-9 to TRBJ2-3; D possibly corresponds to TRBD2 (7 bases). Source: PBMCs, taken after 12 months of ibrutinib treatment. The receptor's source is a human donor with chronic lymphocytic leukemia. The CDR3 region has the DNA TGTGCCAGCAGCTTAGATCGGCGGGGGCCACCTCACACAGATACGCAGTATTTT. This gives the protein CASSLDRRGPPHTDTQYF.